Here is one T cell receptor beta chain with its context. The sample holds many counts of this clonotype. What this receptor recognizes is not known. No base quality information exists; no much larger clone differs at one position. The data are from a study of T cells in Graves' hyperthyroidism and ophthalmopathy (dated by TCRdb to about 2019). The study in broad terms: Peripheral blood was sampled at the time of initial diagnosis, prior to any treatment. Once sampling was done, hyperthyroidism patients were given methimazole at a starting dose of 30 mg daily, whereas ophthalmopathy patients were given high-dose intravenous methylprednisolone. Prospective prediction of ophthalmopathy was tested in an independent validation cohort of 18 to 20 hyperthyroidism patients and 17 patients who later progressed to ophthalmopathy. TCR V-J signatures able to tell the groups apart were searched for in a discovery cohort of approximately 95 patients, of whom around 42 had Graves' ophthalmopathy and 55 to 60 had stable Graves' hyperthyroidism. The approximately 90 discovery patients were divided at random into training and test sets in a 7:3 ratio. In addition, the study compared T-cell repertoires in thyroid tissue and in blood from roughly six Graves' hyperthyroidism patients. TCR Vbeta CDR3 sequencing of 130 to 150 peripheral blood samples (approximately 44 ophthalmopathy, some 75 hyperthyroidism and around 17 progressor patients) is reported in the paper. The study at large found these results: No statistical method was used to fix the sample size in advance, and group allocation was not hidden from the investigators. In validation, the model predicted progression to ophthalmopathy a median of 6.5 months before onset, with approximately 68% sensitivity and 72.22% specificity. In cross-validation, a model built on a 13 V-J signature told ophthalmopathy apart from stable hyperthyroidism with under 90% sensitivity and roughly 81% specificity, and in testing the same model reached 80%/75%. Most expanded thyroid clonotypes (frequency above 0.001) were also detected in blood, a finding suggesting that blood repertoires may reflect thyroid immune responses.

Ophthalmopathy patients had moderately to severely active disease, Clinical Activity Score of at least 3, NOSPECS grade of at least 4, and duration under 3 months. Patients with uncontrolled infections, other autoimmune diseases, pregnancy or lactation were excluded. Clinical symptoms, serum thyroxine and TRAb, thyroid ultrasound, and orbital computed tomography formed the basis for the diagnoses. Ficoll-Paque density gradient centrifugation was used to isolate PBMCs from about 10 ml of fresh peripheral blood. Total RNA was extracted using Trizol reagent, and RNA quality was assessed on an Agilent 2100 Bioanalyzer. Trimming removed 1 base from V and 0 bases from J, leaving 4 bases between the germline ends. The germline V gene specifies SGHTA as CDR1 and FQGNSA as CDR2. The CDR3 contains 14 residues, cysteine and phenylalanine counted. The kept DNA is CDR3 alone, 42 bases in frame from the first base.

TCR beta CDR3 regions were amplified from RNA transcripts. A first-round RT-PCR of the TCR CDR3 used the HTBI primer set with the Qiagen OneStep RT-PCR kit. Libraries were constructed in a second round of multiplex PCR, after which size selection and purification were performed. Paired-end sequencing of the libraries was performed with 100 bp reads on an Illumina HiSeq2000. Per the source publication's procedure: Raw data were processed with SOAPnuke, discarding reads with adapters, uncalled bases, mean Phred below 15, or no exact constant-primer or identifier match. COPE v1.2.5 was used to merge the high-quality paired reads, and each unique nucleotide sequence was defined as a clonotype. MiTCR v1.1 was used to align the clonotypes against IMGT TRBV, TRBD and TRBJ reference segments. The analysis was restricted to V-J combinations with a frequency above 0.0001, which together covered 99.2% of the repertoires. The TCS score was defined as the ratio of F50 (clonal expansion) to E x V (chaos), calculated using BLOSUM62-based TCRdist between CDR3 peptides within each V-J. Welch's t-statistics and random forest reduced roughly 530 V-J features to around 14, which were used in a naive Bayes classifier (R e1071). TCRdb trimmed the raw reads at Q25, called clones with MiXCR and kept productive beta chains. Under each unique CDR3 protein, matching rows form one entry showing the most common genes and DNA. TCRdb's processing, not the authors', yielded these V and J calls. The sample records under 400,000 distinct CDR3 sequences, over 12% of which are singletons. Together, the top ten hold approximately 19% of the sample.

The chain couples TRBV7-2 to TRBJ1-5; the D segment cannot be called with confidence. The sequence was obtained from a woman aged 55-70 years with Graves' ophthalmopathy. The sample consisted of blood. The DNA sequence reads TGTGCCAGCAGCTTAGGAACTAGCAATCAGCCCCAGCATTTT. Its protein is CASSLGTSNQPQHF.